This T cell receptor (beta chain) was found in a study of T cell responses to AZD1222 COVID-19 vaccine (dated by TCRdb to the early 2020s). For context, the study as a whole: A total of about 250 trial participants underwent TCR sequencing, of whom some 200 had received two doses of AZD1222 and around 25 had received two doses of the MenACWY control vaccine. Trial participants were enrolled by age into subgroups of 18-55, 56-69 and 70-plus years, and approximately 150, 30 and 60 TCR-sequenced participants, respectively, were included in these subgroups. On the study overall, not on this receptor specifically: Spike-specific TCR breadth and depth rose significantly after two AZD1222 doses compared with day 0 and with MenACWY recipients. The vaccine-associated CD4 TCRs covered the entire spike protein, and the dominant responses fell in regions 160-218 and 743-854. In the small 56-69-year group, the increase in depth fell short of significance, most likely because of low power. Participants were mostly white British and included more females than males, and it was suggested by the authors that clonal diversity may have been underestimated. Conclusions about previously exposed vaccinees are limited, since just a handful of AZD1222 recipients were seropositive for SARS-CoV-2 at baseline. No day 14 peak-response samples were available, so repertoires were characterized only after the peak T cell response. Epitopes outside the regions mutated in the B.1.351 and B.1.1.7 variants were reportedly recognized by nearly half of the unique spike-specific TCRs.

For this clone: Its antigen is still unknown. No base quality information exists; no much larger clone differs at one position.

The junction shows trimming of 4 bases on V and 7 bases on J, plus 16 bases between the germline ends. The CDR3 numbers 13 residues from cysteine through phenylalanine. Of all the DNA, just the CDR3 is kept, 39 bases in frame from base 1. The germline V gene (reference sequence) provides CDR1 GTSNPN and CDR2 SVGIG. The time point label on this specimen signifies: baseline before first vaccination. Taken with the paper, the label for treatment or condition translates to: meningococcal conjugate vaccine given as trial control. Vaccinee samples came from UK trials COV001 and COV002, including a single-blind randomized controlled phase 2/3 trial of AZD1222 (ChAdOx1 nCoV-19) in healthy adults. For TCRbeta chain sequencing, PBMC samples were collected from trial participants at day 0 and at day 28 after the second dose. The CDR3 regions of human TCRbeta chains were subjected to immunosequencing. Processing in the source paper ran as follows. Repertoire TCRs were matched against a reference library of SARS-CoV-2-specific TCRs generated with the MIRA antigen-specificity platform. Breadth was defined as the fraction of unique TCRs that were SARS-CoV-2-associated. Depth was defined as the fraction of total T cells that were SARS-CoV-2-associated. Using the MIRA data, every spike-specific TCR was mapped to the spike region that the TCR reacted to and assigned to either a CD4 or a CD8 class. Log10-transformed breadth and depth values were compared by one-way ANOVA with Sidak's multiple comparisons tests. TCRdb took over this immuneACCESS table, retaining in-frame rearrangements with V and J assigned. Such tables are incomplete; in checked studies, under half of the missing clones stem from an unresolved V gene, and the remainder is unexplained. Clone size and the V and J calls come from that table; the DNA yielded D and trimming. Recorded for this sample are some 100,000 clones; nearly 90% of them occurred a single time. The ten largest clones add up to around 13% of the sample.

Sequencing was performed on peripheral blood, taken on day 0 of MenACWY control vaccination. The chain uses TRBV30 and TRBJ1-2; D gene: possibly TRBD1, on 5 matching bases. The TCR comes from an adult in good health. The CDR3 in this case is CAWTFRDVGGYTF. The DNA sequence is given as TGTGCCTGGACTTTCCGGGACGTTGGTGGCTACACCTTC.